This TCR beta chain is from a study of T cell responses to AZD1222 COVID-19 vaccine. Notes on the study in general: Baseline antibody screening turned up just six or seven seropositive AZD1222 recipients.

CDR1 and CDR2 (germline): MNHEY, SVGAGI. V dropped 6 bases and J dropped 3 bases, with 12 bases sitting between them. CDR3 size: 14 residues. Assay: immunoSEQ multiplex PCR; the TCRdb copy retains only in-frame clones and omits some. This table has 65,000 to 85,000 clones, 70% to 90% appearing once. A remark on this clone: Antigen unknown.

The source was peripheral blood, collected 28 days after the second AZD1222 dose. The sequence derives from an adult who received the AZD1222 COVID-19 vaccine. This chain uses TRBV6-5 with TRBJ1-5, with D perhaps matching TRBD1 (6 bases). The CDR3 sequence: CASSRTGFNQPQHF. For the CDR3, the DNA is TGTGCCAGCAGCAGAACAGGGTTCAATCAGCCCCAGCATTTT.